This T cell receptor (beta chain) was documented in a study of T cell clonality in common variable immunodeficiency. TCRdb's copy holds only in-frame clones and misses some; the assay was immunoSEQ multiplex PCR. This sample has 45,000 to 55,000 clones, each found more than once. This clone was detected many times. The sequenced fragment ends 3 residues before the CDR3 boundary, so the rest is inferred from the germline J gene. V lost 3 bases and J 7 bases, leaving 13 bases between the germline ends. There are 14 residues in the CDR3. This receptor was identified in a person aged 18 to 75 in good health. The sample was peripheral blood mononuclear cells. The chain couples TRBV12-3 or TRBV12-4 to TRBJ2-1; D possibly corresponds to TRBD2 (6 bases). The CDR3 loop reads CASSFVGGENEQFF. The DNA read from the CDR3 is TGTGCCAGCAGTTTCGTCGGGGGTGAAAATGAG.